This T cell receptor beta chain was observed in a study of OX40 agonist ivuxolimab in advanced cancers. Looking at the study overall: Two patients with cutaneous melanoma and one with hepatocellular carcinoma, three in total, showed partial responses.

Trimming took 0 bases from V and 5 from J, leaving 20 bases between them. Germline V gene lookup returns CDR1 SGDLS and CDR2 YYNGEE. The CDR3 contains 18 residues. The method was immunoSEQ multiplex PCR; TCRdb's version includes in-frame clones alone and lacks a portion of them. Of some 69,000 clones in the sample, 70% to 90% were seen once. The receptor was isolated from an adult with an advanced solid tumor such as melanoma, head and neck, liver or kidney cancer. The V and J genes are TRBV9 and TRBJ2-2, with D possibly being TRBD1 (5 bases). The starting material was CD4+ or CD8+ T cells sorted from blood, obtained in a trial of the OX40 agonist ivuxolimab. CDR3 DNA sequence: TGTGCCAGCAGCGTAGGGGCAGGGCGAATCATCAGGACCGGGGAGCTGTTTTTT. As protein: CASSVGAGRIIRTGELFF. The entire variable domain, with the rest obtained from reference TRBV9 and TRBJ2-2, is as follows: DSGVTQTPKHLITATGQRVTLRCSPRSGDLSVYWYQQSLDQGLQFLIQYYNGEERAKGNILERFSAQQFPDLHSELNLSSLELGDSALYFCASSVGAGRIIRTGELFFGEGSRLTVL.